The rows below give T cell receptor beta chains drawn from one sample of a study of blood T cells in healthy people across ages. TCRdb re-analysed the 5' RACE reads in MiXCR, keeping a single row per CDR3 protein. The sample lists 1.8 million or so distinct CDR3 sequences, 30% to 40% occurring once. Source material: blood. Every receptor here comes from a human donor in good health. Both conserved end residues are part of each CDR3. D genes are given only for firm matches.

D | J | V | length | CDR3
- | TRBJ1-6 | TRBV20-1 | 16 | CSARDSHGRDYSPLHF
TRBD2 | TRBJ2-3 | TRBV9 | 18 | CASSVGGSGGASTDTQYF
- | TRBJ2-1 | TRBV29-1 | 13 | CSVRTEYYNEQFF
TRBD1 | TRBJ1-2 | TRBV7-9 | 15 | CASSGRDSGLHGYTF
- | TRBJ2-1 | TRBV7-6 | 16 | CASGSFQGDLYNEQFF
- | TRBJ2-1 | TRBV5-5 | 14 | CASSLYDSYYEQFF
- | TRBJ2-3 | TRBV29-1 | 13 | CSSLVRSTDTQYF
- | TRBJ1-4 | TRBV21-1 | 17 | CASSCRDSGGTNEKLFF
- | TRBJ2-3 | TRBV20-1 | 14 | CSARDPANTDTQYF
- | TRBJ2-5 | TRBV18 | 13 | CASSPAFGETQYF
- | TRBJ1-2 | TRBV7-9 | 13 | CASSLVRDYGYTF
- | TRBJ2-3 | TRBV5-1 | 16 | CASSLFAGRDTDTQYF
TRBD1 | TRBJ1-5 | TRBV7-9 | 15 | CASSSLKDRDQPQHF
TRBD1 | TRBJ2-1 | TRBV6-2/TRBV6-3 | 18 | CASSYPRTGISSYNEQFF
TRBD1 | TRBJ1-4 | TRBV7-6 | 15 | CASSLGTGVYEKLFF
TRBD2 | TRBJ2-3 | TRBV28 | 21 | CASSLLRLTSGPPTSTDTQYF
- | TRBJ1-3 | TRBV12-3/TRBV12-4 | 15 | CASSLRIGSGNTIYF
- | TRBJ2-7 | TRBV29-1 | 11 | CSVEIGSPQYF
TRBD1 | TRBJ1-5 | TRBV4-2 | 15 | CASSQGQGLPGPQHF
- | TRBJ1-4 | TRBV7-2 | 14 | CASSSSGRGTKLFF
TRBD2 | TRBJ2-1 | TRBV27 | 15 | CASSLLAGASNEQFF
TRBD2 | TRBJ2-5 | TRBV20-1 | 10 | CSVGRGGRYF
- | TRBJ2-1 | TRBV2 | 11 | CASLLGKRQFF
- | TRBJ2-7 | TRBV15 | 16 | CATSRESGGPTGQQYF
- | TRBJ1-1 | TRBV20-1 | 12 | CSARNPGQEAFF
TRBD2 | TRBJ2-5 | TRBV12-3/TRBV12-4 | 14 | CASSPRTSGATQYF
TRBD2 | TRBJ2-1 | TRBV7-2 | 15 | CASSTGGRSYNEQFF
- | TRBJ1-2 | TRBV12-3/TRBV12-4 | 12 | CASILLGDGYTF
- | TRBJ1-1 | TRBV29-1 | 13 | CSVGGGMDAEAFF
- | TRBJ1-6 | TRBV4-1 | 16 | CASSQGSGNDNSPLHF
- | TRBJ1-5 | TRBV20-1 | 15 | CSARAAGARDRPQHF
- | TRBJ2-1 | TRBV29-1 | 14 | CSAKGGTTGDEQFF
- | - | TRBV4-3 | 16 | CASSQDWEPLFHEQYF